Each of the 20 T cell receptor beta chains below was sequenced from the same sample in a study of blood T cell repertoires in COVID-19. Produced via immunoSEQ multiplex PCR; TCRdb's table is partial and in-frame only. The sample lists about 85,000 clones, less than 95% seen once, with 2.3% in the top ten. The sequenced material came from peripheral blood. These receptors came from a human donor with active COVID-19. The donor label of this sample is uncertain.

The V gene is TRBV12-3 or TRBV12-4, the J gene TRBJ2-3; weak D call: TRBD1 (5 bases). The CDR3 extends over 13 amino acids. With 1 base removed from V and 8 bases from J, the gap between germline ends came to 10 bases. CDR3 DNA: TGTGCCAGCAGTTTAGGGACACCCACTACGCAGTATTTT. It yields the protein CASSLGTPTTQYF.

This clone was seen a single time. The chain combines TRBV7-8 with TRBJ1-6; D unresolved. V lost 0 bases and J 7 bases, leaving 13 bases between the germline ends. Looked up from germline, CDR1 is SGHVS and CDR2 is FQNEAQ. The CDR3 sequence is 16 residues long. The CDR3 coding sequence is TGTGCCAGCAGCTTAGCGCCCAGGCCTTACAATTCACCCCTCCACTTT. Amino acids: CASSLAPRPYNSPLHF.

In DNA form, the CDR3 reads TGTGCCAGCAGTTCCGCCGGACTTAATTCACCCCTCCACTTT. This encodes CASSSAGLNSPLHF. The rearrangement links TRBV6-2 or TRBV6-3 to TRBJ1-6; D remains ambiguous. The CDR3 has 14 amino acids. V was cut by 4 bases and J by 6 bases, with 10 bases left in between. Germline V gives CDR1 MNHEY, CDR2 SVGEGT.

V and J are TRBV15 and TRBJ2-2; possibly TRBD2 for D (6 bases). Germline CDR1 is LNHNV and CDR2 is YYDKDF (reference sequence). With 9 bases removed from V and 5 bases from J, the gap between germline ends came to 13 bases. The CDR3 covers 13 residues. The CDR3 spells CATDGGGTGELFF. The CDR3 DNA is TGTGCCACTGACGGGGGTGGAACCGGGGAGCTGTTTTTT.

V is TRBV18 and J is TRBJ2-1, with D possibly TRBD1 on 6 matching bases. V lost 5 bases and J 4 bases, leaving 15 bases between the germline ends. CDR1 is KGHSH, CDR2 LQKENI, per germline. The CDR3 sequence is 15 residues long. CDR3 coding DNA: TGTGCCAGCTCATGGACTCCACAGGGTTACAATGAGCAGTTCTTC. This translates into CASSWTPQGYNEQFF.

The V gene is TRBV12-3 or TRBV12-4, the J gene TRBJ2-1; D remains unclear. This CDR3 has 11 amino acids. The V end lost 5 bases, the J end lost 9 bases, and 8 bases lay between the germline ends. CDR3 loop: CASSSVPEQFF. DNA of the CDR3: TGTGCCAGCAGTAGCGTCCCTGAGCAGTTCTTC.

The CDR3, as DNA: TGTGCCAGCCGGTGGGGGGAGAATCAGCCCCAGCATTTT. It specifies CASRWGENQPQHF. This chain links TRBV27 with TRBJ1-5; D is perhaps TRBD1 (5 bases). Germline values: CDR1 MNHEY, CDR2 SMNVEV (reference sequence). There are 13 residues in the CDR3. The germline V and J ends were trimmed by 8 bases and 4 bases, with 12 bases remaining between them.

This clone was observed once. V usage is TRBV2 and J usage is TRBJ2-1; 12 nucleotides agree with TRBD2. V trimming: 5 bases; J trimming: 5 bases; junction bases outside the gene matches: 7. Per germline, CDR1 SNHLY and CDR2 FYNNEI. There are 16 residues in the CDR3. As DNA, the CDR3 is TGTGCCAGCAGTTCCCTACTAGCGGGGGGCAACAATGAGCAGTTCTTC. This gives the protein CASSSLLAGGNNEQFF. Full variable domain (missing parts from reference TRBV2 and TRBJ2-1): EPEVTQTPSHQVTQMGQEVILRCVPISNHLYFYWYRQILGQKVEFLVSFYNNEISEKSEIFDDQFSVERPDGSNFTLKIRSTKLEDSAMYFCASSSLLAGGNNEQFFGPGTRLTVL.

This chain joins TRBV10-2 and TRBJ1-2, with a tentative D call TRBD1 (5 bases). Germline CDR1 and CDR2: WSHSY and SAAADI. Trimming took off 4 bases at V and 4 bases at J, with 7 bases between the two ends. CDR3 length equals 12 residues. CDR3 sequence reads: CASSATGYGYTF. CDR3 in DNA: TGCGCCAGCAGTGCCACAGGCTATGGCTACACCTTC.

This clone occurred once. This rearrangement joins TRBV5-1 to TRBJ2-7, with TRBD2 matching over 9 bases. This CDR3 has 15 residues. From germline, CDR1 is SGHRS and CDR2 YFSETQ. V was clipped by 5 bases and J by 1 base; unmatched bases: 7. In DNA, the CDR3 is TGCGCCAGCAGACAGACTAGCGGTCTTTCCTACGAGCAGTACTTC. Amino acid sequence: CASRQTSGLSYEQYF. Full variable domain (rest looked up from reference TRBV5-1 and TRBJ2-7): KAGVTQTPRYLIKTRGQQVTLSCSPISGHRSVSWYQQTPGQGLQFLFEYFSETQRNKGNFPGRFSGRQFSNSRSEMNVSTLELGDSALYLCASRQTSGLSYEQYFGPGTRLTVT.

The CDR3 DNA follows: TGTGCCAGCAGTTTCGGCAGGGGGTTGGGCTACACCTTC. This codes for CASSFGRGLGYTF. V and J are TRBV28 and TRBJ1-2; 7 bases align to TRBD1. The CDR3 loop spans 13 amino acids. Trimming took 3 bases from V and 8 from J; bases not matched to a gene: 6. CDR1 is MDHEN, CDR2 SYDVKM, per germline.

V usage is TRBV3-1 (or the pseudogene TRBV3-2) and J usage is TRBJ2-7, with D possibly TRBD2 on 7 matching bases. CDR3 size: 13 residues. From germline, CDR1 is LGHDT and CDR2 YNNKEL (reference sequence). Trimming pared 0 bases from V and 10 bases from J, leaving 13 bases between. CDR3 region: CASSQDNTGGQYF. As DNA, the CDR3 is TGTGCCAGCAGCCAAGATAATACGGGGGGCCAGTACTTC.

The chain employs TRBV7-8 and TRBJ2-7; no definite D call. The CDR3 loop spans 13 amino acids. Germline V gives CDR1 SGHVS, CDR2 FQNEAQ. The V gene lost 6 bases and the J gene lost 3 bases, with 12 bases spanning the gap. This CDR3 reads CASSSGSHYEQYF. As DNA, the CDR3 is TGTGCCAGCAGTTCGGGTTCCCACTACGAGCAGTACTTC. Variable domain in full (rest from reference TRBV7-8 and TRBJ2-7): GAGVSQSPRYKVAKRGQDVALRCDPISGHVSLFWYQQALGQGPEFLTYFQNEAQLDKSGLPSDRFFAERPEGSVSTLKIQRTQQEDSAVYLCASSSGSHYEQYFGPGTRLTVT.

The chain joins TRBV20-1 to TRBJ1-3, with TRBD1 matching 12 bases. After removal of 3 bases from V and 5 bases from J, the junction contained 5 bases not matched to a gene. CDR1 is DFQATT, CDR2 SNEGSKA, per germline (reference sequence). The CDR3 covers 15 residues. CDR3 coding DNA: TGCAGTGCTAGTTCCCGGGACAGGGGGCGAAACACCATATATTTT. It codes for CSASSRDRGRNTIYF.

The chain's CDR3 is CASSAGQGIANGYTF. CDR3 sequence (DNA): TGTGCCAGCAGCGCGGGACAGGGTATTGCGAATGGCTACACCTTC. The rearrangement uses TRBV6-5 and TRBJ1-2, with TRBD1 matching over 9 bases. J was trimmed by 6 bases and V by 6 bases; bases with no gene match: 11. The CDR3 length is 15 residues. CDR1 and CDR2 (germline): MNHEY, SVGAGI.

The rearrangement uses TRBV11-2 and TRBJ2-5; no definite D call. V was clipped by 4 bases and J by 1 base, with 10 bases between them. CDR3 length: 14 amino acids. Germline CDR1 and CDR2: SGHAT and FQNNGV. The CDR3: CASSSLRVQETQYF. CDR3 nucleotides: TGTGCCAGCAGCTCCCTCCGCGTCCAAGAGACCCAGTACTTC.

This clone was detected once. The V call is TRBV2, the J call TRBJ1-1; TRBD1 aligns across 7 bases. The CDR3 consists of 14 residues. Germline V gives CDR1 SNHLY, CDR2 FYNNEI. J lost 1 base, V lost 6 bases, and 5 bases had no gene match. The CDR3 DNA reads TGTGCCAGCAGGGATGGGACAGCGAACACTGAAGCTTTCTTT. Protein sequence: CASRDGTANTEAFF.

V and J are TRBV7-2 and TRBJ2-7; TRBD1 matches 7 bases. Trimming cost V 4 bases and J 1 base; bases outside gene matches: 1. The CDR3 has 13 amino acids. Germline CDR1 and CDR2: SGHTA and FQGNSA. The CDR3 bases are TGTGCCAGCAGCTCACAGGGGTCCTACGAGCAGTACTTC. Protein product: CASSSQGSYEQYF.

The sample holds a few counts of this clone. This sequence joins TRBV2 and TRBJ2-5; no clear D. With 4 bases removed from V and 2 bases from J, the gap between germline ends came to 8 bases. The V gene's germline CDR1 is SNHLY and CDR2 FYNNEI. This CDR3 is 13 amino acids long. The chain's CDR3 is CASSVSRQETQYF. For the CDR3, the DNA is TGTGCCAGCAGTGTATCCAGGCAAGAGACCCAGTACTTC.

The genes are TRBV6-5 and TRBJ2-5; D is unresolved. The CDR3 runs 13 residues. CDR1 MNHEY and CDR2 SVGAGI come from the germline V gene. V was cut by 6 bases and J by 2 bases, with 10 bases left in between. The DNA for the CDR3 is TGTGCCAGCAGCTGGGCTAATCAAGAGACCCAGTACTTC. Protein: CASSWANQETQYF.